This is a list of T cell receptor beta chains from one sample in a study of shared clonotypes between healthy human individuals. The assay was immunoSEQ multiplex PCR, and TCRdb's table has in-frame clones only and misses some. The data show about 1.5 million clones, around 97% seen once. Sequenced input: naive CD4+ T cells sorted from blood. These receptors originate from a man aged 30 to 39 in good health. CDR3s include the opening cysteine and the closing phenylalanine or tryptophan. Each record gives: V gene, J gene, CDR3 protein.

v_gene: TRBV4-3; j_gene: TRBJ2-3; CDR3aa: CASSQDWIAVRGTDTQYF
v_gene: TRBV4-1; j_gene: TRBJ2-1; CDR3aa: CASSQVGTFEEQFF
v_gene: TRBV6-6; j_gene: TRBJ2-7; CDR3aa: CASRERGGISYEQYF
v_gene: TRBV5-1; j_gene: TRBJ2-2; CDR3aa: CASSLDSANTGELFF
v_gene: TRBV19; j_gene: TRBJ2-1; CDR3aa: CASSTPAGAPTANEQFF
v_gene: TRBV11-3; j_gene: TRBJ2-7; CDR3aa: CASSRGQSSYEQYF
v_gene: TRBV27; j_gene: TRBJ1-2; CDR3aa: CASSLRPTQYYGYTF
v_gene: TRBV5-4; j_gene: TRBJ2-5; CDR3aa: CASSSPRVGETQYF
v_gene: TRBV7-9; j_gene: TRBJ2-2; CDR3aa: CASSFGLAANTGELFF
v_gene: TRBV6-5; j_gene: TRBJ2-7; CDR3aa: CASSYRKGTYEQYF
v_gene: TRBV19; j_gene: TRBJ1-5; CDR3aa: CASSMSGGTTPNQPQHF
v_gene: TRBV7-9; j_gene: TRBJ2-7; CDR3aa: CATRGRASSYEQYF
v_gene: TRBV2; j_gene: TRBJ2-3; CDR3aa: CASIFAGGDTQYF
v_gene: TRBV28; j_gene: TRBJ2-7; CDR3aa: CASSDQTYEQYF
v_gene: TRBV11-2; j_gene: TRBJ2-5; CDR3aa: CASSPMWDRGEYF
v_gene: TRBV27; j_gene: TRBJ1-2; CDR3aa: CASSLRWDSGNYGYTF
v_gene: TRBV15; j_gene: TRBJ1-2; CDR3aa: CATSTGQNKDGYTF
v_gene: TRBV28; j_gene: TRBJ2-5; CDR3aa: CASALGGQGAGETQYF
v_gene: TRBV6-6; j_gene: TRBJ2-2; CDR3aa: CASSLQGSGELFF
v_gene: TRBV30; j_gene: TRBJ2-7; CDR3aa: CAWSFRDRVYEQYF
v_gene: TRBV27; j_gene: TRBJ2-1; CDR3aa: CASSFLLPGFRGWNEQFF
v_gene: TRBV30; j_gene: TRBJ1-5; CDR3aa: CACLWDGNQPQHF
v_gene: TRBV5-6; j_gene: TRBJ2-1; CDR3aa: CASSLLPNNEQFF
v_gene: TRBV2; j_gene: TRBJ1-2; CDR3aa: CASELNYGYTF
v_gene: TRBV7-6; j_gene: TRBJ2-7; CDR3aa: CASSLTGTYEQYF
v_gene: TRBV28; j_gene: TRBJ1-1; CDR3aa: CASSFRLNTEAFF
v_gene: TRBV6-1; j_gene: TRBJ2-7; CDR3aa: CASSRQGVYEQYF
v_gene: TRBV29-1; j_gene: TRBJ2-1; CDR3aa: CSVNYDRGLGEQFF
v_gene: TRBV28; j_gene: TRBJ2-7; CDR3aa: CASSTRDRSYEQYF
v_gene: TRBV6-1; j_gene: TRBJ1-5; CDR3aa: CASRETGQSQPQHF
v_gene: TRBV9; j_gene: TRBJ2-7; CDR3aa: CASSDGQDHEQYF
v_gene: TRBV9; j_gene: TRBJ2-1; CDR3aa: CASSPARLAGVKNEQFF
v_gene: TRBV4-3; j_gene: TRBJ1-4; CDR3aa: CASSQEVPGTGREKLFF
v_gene: TRBV7-9; j_gene: TRBJ2-1; CDR3aa: CASSFSGNEQFF
v_gene: TRBV5-1; j_gene: TRBJ1-1; CDR3aa: CASSLAGPGGYTEAFF
v_gene: TRBV7-9; j_gene: TRBJ2-7; CDR3aa: CASSPSGSWAYEQYF
v_gene: TRBV11-1; j_gene: TRBJ2-7; CDR3aa: CASSPRTVPYEQYF
v_gene: TRBV29-1; j_gene: TRBJ2-7; CDR3aa: CSASTGTETYEQYF
v_gene: TRBV7-2; j_gene: TRBJ1-3; CDR3aa: CASSPFVRGGNTIYF
v_gene: TRBV11-2; j_gene: TRBJ2-2; CDR3aa: CASSLFPGNTGELFF
v_gene: TRBV2; j_gene: TRBJ2-7; CDR3aa: CASTAGSGQGVVRYF
v_gene: TRBV12-5; j_gene: TRBJ2-1; CDR3aa: CASGLHISGKINEQFF
v_gene: TRBV11-3; j_gene: TRBJ2-6; CDR3aa: CASSKGGSGANVLTF
v_gene: TRBV19; j_gene: TRBJ2-1; CDR3aa: CASSRSSGRIYNEQFF
v_gene: TRBV18; j_gene: TRBJ1-5; CDR3aa: CASSPNGQAGLPQHF
v_gene: TRBV7-2; j_gene: TRBJ1-1; CDR3aa: CASSLGSRATEAFF
v_gene: TRBV7-9; j_gene: TRBJ2-7; CDR3aa: CASSRREAQFSYEQYF
v_gene: TRBV14; j_gene: TRBJ2-7; CDR3aa: CASSQLGTYSYEQYF
v_gene: TRBV6-6; j_gene: TRBJ2-7; CDR3aa: CASTGGYEQYF
v_gene: TRBV5-1; j_gene: TRBJ1-1; CDR3aa: CASSLDSDGGAEAFF